These T cell receptor beta chains were read from a single sample in a study of identical twins. TCRdb recomputed calls from the 5' RACE reads with MiXCR, one row per CDR3 protein. Seen here are around 370,000 distinct CDR3 sequences, approximately 8.7% observed once, and the top ten hold roughly 8.7%. Sequenced material: naive T cells sorted from blood. All receptors derive from a woman aged 50 to 60 in good health. CDR3s include the opening cysteine and the closing phenylalanine or tryptophan. The D gene is left open where the match is weak. Clone size appears in some rows only: once, few, many, or a class for an expanded clone.

clone_size,v_call,d_call,cdr3_length,j_call,cdr3_nt,cdr3_aa
many,TRBV14,NA,17,TRBJ2-5,TGTGCCAGCAGCCCCCTTATCTGGGACCAAAGCCAAGAGACCCAGTACTTC,CASSPLIWDQSQETQYF
NA,TRBV12-3/TRBV12-4,TRBD2,17,TRBJ2-2,TGTGCCAGCAGGGCGCCTAGCGGGAGGTCGAACACCGGGGAGCTGTTTTTT,CASRAPSGRSNTGELFF
many,TRBV15,TRBD1,12,TRBJ1-1,TGTGCCACCAGCAGGACAGGGCTCGTCGCTTTCTTT,CATSRTGLVAFF
many,TRBV4-1,NA,12,TRBJ1-1,TGCGCCAGCAGCCGGAGGAACACTGAAGCTTTCTTT,CASSRRNTEAFF
many,TRBV7-2,TRBD2,15,TRBJ2-4,TGTGCCAGCAGCTTCCCTAGCGGGGATCGAAACATTCAGTACTTC,CASSFPSGDRNIQYF
few,TRBV6-5,TRBD2,15,TRBJ2-1,TGTGCCAGCAGTCCTGTAGCGGGGATATACAATGAGCAGTTCTTC,CASSPVAGIYNEQFF
many,TRBV5-1,TRBD2,11,TRBJ2-1,TGCGCCAGCAGCTTGGGACTAGCTCAATTCTTC,CASSLGLAQFF
few,TRBV12-3/TRBV12-4,NA,16,TRBJ2-2,TGTGCCAGCAGACCAAACTTACTACTCGACACCGGGGAGCTGTTTTTT,CASRPNLLLDTGELFF
few,TRBV28,TRBD1,15,TRBJ2-7,TGTGCCAGCAGTTCCCACACGGACAGGTTTGACGAGCAGTACTTC,CASSSHTDRFDEQYF
few,TRBV9,NA,15,TRBJ2-1,TGTGCCAGCAGCGCCAGCGGCGAGCCCTACAATGAGCAGTTCTTC,CASSASGEPYNEQFF
many,TRBV2,NA,15,TRBJ2-3,TGTGCCAGCAGTGGTTCAGGAAAGAGCACAGATACGCAGTATTTT,CASSGSGKSTDTQYF
few,TRBV5-1,NA,14,TRBJ2-1,TGCGCCAGCAGCTTGAACAGGTGGTCCGGCGTTGTGTTCTTC,CASSLNRWSGVVFF
NA,TRBV6-1,NA,15,TRBJ2-1,TGTGCCAGCAGTGAAGTAAGGGGATGGAACAATGAGCAGTTCTTC,CASSEVRGWNNEQFF
many,TRBV20-1,NA,11,TRBJ1-1,TGCAGTGCTAGTCGGCAGACTGAAGCTTTCTTT,CSASRQTEAFF
many,TRBV7-8,NA,17,TRBJ2-1,TGTGCCAGCAGCTTAGCGGGTTTTGCCGGCACTGGGGATGAGCAGTTCTTC,CASSLAGFAGTGDEQFF
many,TRBV12-3/TRBV12-4,TRBD1,15,TRBJ1-1,TGTGCCAGCAGTTTGGCAGGGGGGCTGAACACTGAAGCTTTCTTT,CASSLAGGLNTEAFF
NA,TRBV3-1,TRBD2,16,TRBJ2-3,TGTGCCAGCAGCCCAACTCTAGCGGGAGGCTGGGATACGCAGTATTTT,CASSPTLAGGWDTQYF
few,TRBV24-1,NA,18,TRBJ2-1,TGTGCCACCAGTGATCCCCGGGGAGTCACAGTCTCCTACAATGAGCAGTTCTTC,CATSDPRGVTVSYNEQFF
few,TRBV12-3/TRBV12-4,NA,13,TRBJ2-1,TGTGCCAGCCTCTTGAGGGGTATAGGTGAGCAGTTCTTC,CASLLRGIGEQFF
many,TRBV5-1,NA,13,TRBJ2-1,TGCGCCAGCAGCTTGGATTCGGGCTATGAGCAGTTCTTC,CASSLDSGYEQFF
few,TRBV5-1,TRBD2,13,TRBJ2-3,TGCGCCAGCAGCGCGGGAGTCGAGGATACGCAGTATTTT,CASSAGVEDTQYF
few,TRBV5-1,TRBD2,18,TRBJ2-6,TGCGCCAGCAGCTTGACTAGCGGCATTACCTCTGGGGCCAACGTCCTGACTTTC,CASSLTSGITSGANVLTF
NA,TRBV29-1,NA,14,TRBJ1-1,TGCAGCGTTGGTATAAAGGGAGGGAATGCTGAAGCTTTCTTT,CSVGIKGGNAEAFF
many,TRBV5-1,NA,14,TRBJ2-1,TGCGCCAGCAGCTCGGACTACTCCTACAATGAGCAGTTCTTC,CASSSDYSYNEQFF
NA,TRBV4-1,NA,13,TRBJ1-6,TGCGCCAGCAGCCAAGATACGCGGGCACCCCTCCACTTT,CASSQDTRAPLHF
many,TRBV24-1,TRBD1,17,TRBJ2-1,TGTGCCACCAGTGATCCTCCGGGACAGGGCACTTACAATGAGCAGTTCTTC,CATSDPPGQGTYNEQFF
NA,TRBV12-5,TRBD2,15,TRBJ2-1,TGTGCTAGTGGTTCGGGACTAGCTAGGTTGGGTGAGCAGTTCTTC,CASGSGLARLGEQFF
once,TRBV29-1,TRBD1,14,TRBJ1-1,TGCAGCGCCCTCCGGGACAGGGGGCGTACTGAAGCTTTCTTT,CSALRDRGRTEAFF
once,TRBV30,NA,15,TRBJ2-1,TGTGCCTGGAGTCCCGGGACCAGCTCCTACAATGAGCAGTTCTTC,CAWSPGTSSYNEQFF
few,TRBV5-1,TRBD1,14,TRBJ1-1,TGCGCCAGCAGACAGGGGGTAGGGGACACTGAAGCTTTCTTT,CASRQGVGDTEAFF
NA,TRBV3-1,TRBD2,19,TRBJ2-3,TGTGCCAGCAGCCAAGATCTTGGGACTAGCGGGGGAACCACAGATACGCAGTATTTT,CASSQDLGTSGGTTDTQYF
NA,TRBV24-1,NA,16,TRBJ2-2,TGTGCCACCAGTAAGGGCGCTAACATCCAATCCGGGGAGCTGTTTTTT,CATSKGANIQSGELFF
NA,TRBV5-1,NA,15,TRBJ2-5,TGCGCCAGCAGCTTGGAACAGACACATCAAGAGACCCAGTACTTC,CASSLEQTHQETQYF
many,TRBV12-3/TRBV12-4,NA,14,TRBJ2-3,TGTGCCAGCAGCCCGGACAGACTACAATATACGCAGTATTTT,CASSPDRLQYTQYF
NA,TRBV2,NA,15,TRBJ1-1,TGTGCCAGCAGCTCCCCGGGGGGGTTGTGGACTGAAGCTTTCTTT,CASSSPGGLWTEAFF
NA,TRBV27,TRBD1,14,TRBJ2-1,TGTGCCAGTAGTTTTACAGGGGGCTTCAATGAGCAGTTCTTC,CASSFTGGFNEQFF
few,TRBV25-1,NA,17,TRBJ2-6,TGTGCCAGCAGTGGAGATACAGGCTACTCTGGGGCCAACGTCCTGACTTTC,CASSGDTGYSGANVLTF
few,TRBV5-6,TRBD1,14,TRBJ2-5,TGTGCCAGCAGCGGCGGGACAGGGGGTGAGACCCAGTACTTC,CASSGGTGGETQYF
many,TRBV7-9,TRBD2,15,TRBJ2-1,TGTGCCAGCAGCTTAAGCGGGGAATTAAGGGATGAGCAGTTCTTC,CASSLSGELRDEQFF
NA,TRBV12-3/TRBV12-4,NA,14,TRBJ2-5,TGTGCCAGCAGCCCATCCGGGTTCGGGGAGACCCAGTACTTC,CASSPSGFGETQYF
NA,TRBV7-2,NA,15,TRBJ2-5,TGTGCCAGCAGCTTAGCGGGGCCAGCCGGACAGACCCAGTACTTC,CASSLAGPAGQTQYF
NA,TRBV5-4,NA,13,TRBJ2-7,TGTGCCAGCAGCTGGACAGACAAATACGAGCAGTACTTC,CASSWTDKYEQYF
many,TRBV13,NA,16,TRBJ1-6,TGTGCCAGCAGCTTAGGTGGCGCAGGGTCTAATTCACCCCTCCACTTT,CASSLGGAGSNSPLHF
NA,TRBV3-1,TRBD2,17,TRBJ2-3,TGTGCCAGCAGCCAAGATCAGATAGCGGGGCCGGCAGATACGCAGTATTTT,CASSQDQIAGPADTQYF
NA,TRBV20-1,TRBD2,14,TRBJ2-3,TGCAGTGCCCAAACTAGCGTGAGCACAGATACGCAGTATTTT,CSAQTSVSTDTQYF
NA,TRBV5-1,NA,15,TRBJ2-2,TGCGCCAGCAGGTACAGCCGTATGAACACCGGGGAGCTGTTTTTT,CASRYSRMNTGELFF
many,TRBV24-1,TRBD2,19,TRBJ2-1,TGTGCCACCTCTGGACAGGGGGAAAGGACTAGCGGGGCGAGCAATGAGCAGTTCTTC,CATSGQGERTSGASNEQFF
NA,TRBV3-1,TRBD1,15,TRBJ2-5,TGTGCCAGCAGCCAAACAGGGGGATTGGGGGAGACCCAGTACTTC,CASSQTGGLGETQYF
many,TRBV28,TRBD2,15,TRBJ2-1,TGTGCCAGCAGTTTACCGGGAGGGCCCCGTGATGAGCAGTTCTTC,CASSLPGGPRDEQFF
few,TRBV21-1,NA,16,TRBJ2-5,TGTGCCAGCAGCAAATTGAAGCGGGAGTTTCAAGAGACCCAGTACTTC,CASSKLKREFQETQYF
many,TRBV27,NA,14,TRBJ1-1,TGTGCCAGCAGTTTATTCCGCGGGAACACTGAAGCTTTCTTT,CASSLFRGNTEAFF
few,TRBV2,NA,11,TRBJ1-2,TGTGCCAGCAGTGAATATGGAGAAAGGCTCTTC,CASSEYGERLF
many,TRBV20-1,TRBD2,17,TRBJ2-1,TGCAGTGCGCTCGGTGGACTAGCGGGCTCTTCGAGGAGTGAGCAGTTCTTC,CSALGGLAGSSRSEQFF
few,TRBV12-3/TRBV12-4,TRBD2,14,TRBJ2-1,TGTGCCAGCAGGATGGCGGGAGGCCCCGGGGAGCAGTTCTTC,CASRMAGGPGEQFF
few,TRBV5-1,NA,16,TRBJ2-7,TGCGCCAGCAGCTTGCTCCCCGGGACACCCACGTACGAGCAGTACTTC,CASSLLPGTPTYEQYF